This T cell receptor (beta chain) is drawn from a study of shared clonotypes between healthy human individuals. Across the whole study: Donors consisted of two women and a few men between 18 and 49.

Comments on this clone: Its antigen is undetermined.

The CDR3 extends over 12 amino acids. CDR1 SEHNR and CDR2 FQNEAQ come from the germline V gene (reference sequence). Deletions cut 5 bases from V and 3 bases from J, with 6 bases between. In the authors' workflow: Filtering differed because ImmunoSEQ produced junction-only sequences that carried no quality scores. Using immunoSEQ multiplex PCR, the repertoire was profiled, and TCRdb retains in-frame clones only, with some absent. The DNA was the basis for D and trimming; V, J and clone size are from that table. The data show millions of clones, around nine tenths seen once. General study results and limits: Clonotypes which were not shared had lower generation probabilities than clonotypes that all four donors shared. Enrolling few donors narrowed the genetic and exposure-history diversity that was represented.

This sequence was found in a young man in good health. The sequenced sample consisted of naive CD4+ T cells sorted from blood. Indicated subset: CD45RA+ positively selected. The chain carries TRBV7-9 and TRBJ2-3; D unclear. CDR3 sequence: CASSRRTDTQYF. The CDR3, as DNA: TGTGCCAGCAGCCGCAGGACAGATACGCAGTATTTT.